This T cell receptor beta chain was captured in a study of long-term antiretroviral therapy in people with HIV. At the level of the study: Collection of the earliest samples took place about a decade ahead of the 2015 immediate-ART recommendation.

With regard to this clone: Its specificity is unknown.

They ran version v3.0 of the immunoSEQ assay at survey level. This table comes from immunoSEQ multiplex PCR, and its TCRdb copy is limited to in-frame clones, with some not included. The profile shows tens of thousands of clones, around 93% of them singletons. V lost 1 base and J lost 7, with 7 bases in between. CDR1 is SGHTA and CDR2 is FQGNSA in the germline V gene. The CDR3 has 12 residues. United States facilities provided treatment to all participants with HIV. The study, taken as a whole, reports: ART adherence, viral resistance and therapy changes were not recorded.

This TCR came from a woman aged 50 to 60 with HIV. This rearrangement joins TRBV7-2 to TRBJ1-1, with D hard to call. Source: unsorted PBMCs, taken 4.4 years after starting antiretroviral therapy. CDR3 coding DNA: TGTGCCAGCAGCTTAGGATGGGGTGAAGCTTTCTTT. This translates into CASSLGWGEAFF.